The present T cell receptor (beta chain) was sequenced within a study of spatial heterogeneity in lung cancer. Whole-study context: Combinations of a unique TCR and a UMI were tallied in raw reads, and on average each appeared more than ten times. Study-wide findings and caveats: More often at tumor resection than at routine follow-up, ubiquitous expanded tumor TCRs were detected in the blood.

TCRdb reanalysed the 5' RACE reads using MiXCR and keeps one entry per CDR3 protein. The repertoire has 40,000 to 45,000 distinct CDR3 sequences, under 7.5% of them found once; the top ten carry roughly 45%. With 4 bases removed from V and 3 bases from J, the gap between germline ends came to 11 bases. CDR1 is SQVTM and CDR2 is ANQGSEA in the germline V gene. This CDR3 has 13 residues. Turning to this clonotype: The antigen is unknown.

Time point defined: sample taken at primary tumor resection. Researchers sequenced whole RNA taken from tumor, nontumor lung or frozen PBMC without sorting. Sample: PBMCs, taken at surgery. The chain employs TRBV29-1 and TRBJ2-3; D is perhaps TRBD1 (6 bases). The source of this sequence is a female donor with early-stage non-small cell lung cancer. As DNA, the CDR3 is TGCAGCGTTGTAGGGGGAACGACAGATACGCAGTATTTT. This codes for CSVVGGTTDTQYF.